This T cell receptor (beta chain) was profiled in a study of T cells after yellow fever vaccination. This clonotype appeared a few times. Its antigen is still unknown. In TCRdb, the 5' RACE reads were re-called with MiXCR into one record per CDR3 protein. The sample includes about 220,000 distinct CDR3 sequences, approximately 6.7% of them seen just once. The CDR3 covers 17 residues. Losses at the gene ends were 5 bases for V and 7 bases for J; bases not matched to a gene: 16. Germline assignment: CDR1 KGHDR and CDR2 SFDVKD. Study-wide results and limits: Bulk-population clonotypes that are abundant could appear as contaminants in FACS-sorted repertoires. The booster saw the reappearance of most primary-vaccination clones (approximately 97% CD4, 88% CD8).

The starting material was CD4+ T cells sorted from PBMCs, obtained on the day of the yellow fever booster vaccination. This sequence originates from a man aged 25 to 45 who received the YFV17D yellow fever vaccine. This rearrangement joins TRBV24-1 to TRBJ2-1; 7 bases match TRBD1. The CDR3 spells CATSAQNRGQVRNEQFF. The CDR3 bases are TGTGCCACCAGTGCCCAGAACAGGGGCCAAGTTAGGAATGAGCAGTTCTTC.